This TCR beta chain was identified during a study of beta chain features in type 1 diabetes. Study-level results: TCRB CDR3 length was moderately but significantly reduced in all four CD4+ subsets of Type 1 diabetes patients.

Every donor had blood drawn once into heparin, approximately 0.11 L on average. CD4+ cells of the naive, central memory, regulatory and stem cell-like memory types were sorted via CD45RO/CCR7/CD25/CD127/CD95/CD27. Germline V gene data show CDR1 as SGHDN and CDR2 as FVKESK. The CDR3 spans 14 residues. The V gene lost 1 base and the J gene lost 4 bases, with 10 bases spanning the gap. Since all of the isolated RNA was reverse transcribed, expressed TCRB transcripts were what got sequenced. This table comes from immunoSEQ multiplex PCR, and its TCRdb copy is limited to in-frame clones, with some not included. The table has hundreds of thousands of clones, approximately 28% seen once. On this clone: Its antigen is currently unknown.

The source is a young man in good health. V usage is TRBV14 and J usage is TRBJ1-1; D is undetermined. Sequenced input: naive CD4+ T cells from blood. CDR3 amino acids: CASSQAEVLTEAFF. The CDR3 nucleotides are TGTGCCAGCAGCCAAGCGGAAGTTCTCACTGAAGCTTTCTTT.